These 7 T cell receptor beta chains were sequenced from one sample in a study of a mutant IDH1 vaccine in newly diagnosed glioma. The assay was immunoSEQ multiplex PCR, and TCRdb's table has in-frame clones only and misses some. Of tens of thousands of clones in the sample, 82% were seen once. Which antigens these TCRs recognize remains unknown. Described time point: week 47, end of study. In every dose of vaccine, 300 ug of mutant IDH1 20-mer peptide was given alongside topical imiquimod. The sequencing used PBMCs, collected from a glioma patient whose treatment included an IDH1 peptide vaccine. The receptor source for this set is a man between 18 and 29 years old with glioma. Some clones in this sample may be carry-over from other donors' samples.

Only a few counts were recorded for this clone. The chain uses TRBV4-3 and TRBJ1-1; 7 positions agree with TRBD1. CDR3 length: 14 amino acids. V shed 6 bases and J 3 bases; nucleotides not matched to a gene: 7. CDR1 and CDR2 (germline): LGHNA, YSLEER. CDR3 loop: CASRHPRGDTEAFF. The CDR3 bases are TGCGCCAGCAGACACCCCAGGGGGGACACTGAAGCTTTCTTT.

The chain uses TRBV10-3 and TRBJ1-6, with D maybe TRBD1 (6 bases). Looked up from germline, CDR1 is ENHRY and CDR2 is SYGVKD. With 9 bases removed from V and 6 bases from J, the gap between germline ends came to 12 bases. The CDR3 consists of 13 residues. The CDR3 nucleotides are TGTGCCATAAGGGACACATTTAATTCACCCCTCCACTTT. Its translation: CAIRDTFNSPLHF.

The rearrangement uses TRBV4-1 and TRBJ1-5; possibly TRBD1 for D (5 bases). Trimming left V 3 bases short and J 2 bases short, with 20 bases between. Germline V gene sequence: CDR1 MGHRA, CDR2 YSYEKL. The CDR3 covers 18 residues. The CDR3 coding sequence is TGCGCCAGCAGCCAGATCAAGGCGGGACGAGGGGGCAATCAGCCCCAGCATTTT. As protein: CASSQIKAGRGGNQPQHF.

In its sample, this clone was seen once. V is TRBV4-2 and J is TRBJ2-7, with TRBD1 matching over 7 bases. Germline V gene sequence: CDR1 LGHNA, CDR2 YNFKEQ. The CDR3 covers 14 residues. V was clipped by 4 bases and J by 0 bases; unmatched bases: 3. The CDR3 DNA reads TGTGCCAGCAGCCCGACAGGGTCCTCCTACGAGCAGTACTTC. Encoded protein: CASSPTGSSYEQYF.

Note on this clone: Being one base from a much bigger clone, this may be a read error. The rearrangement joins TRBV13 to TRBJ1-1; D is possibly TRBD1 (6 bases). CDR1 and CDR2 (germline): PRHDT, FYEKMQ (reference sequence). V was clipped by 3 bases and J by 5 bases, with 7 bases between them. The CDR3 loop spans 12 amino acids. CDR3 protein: CASSFRGTEAFF. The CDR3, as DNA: TGTGCCAGCAGCTTTAGGGGGACTGAAGCTTTCTTT.

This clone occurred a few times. This CDR3 reads CASSLIGREKLFF. CDR3 bases: TGTGCCAGCAGTTTGATTGGAAGAGAAAAACTGTTTTTT. The chain is built from TRBV27 and TRBJ1-4; D remains ambiguous. V was trimmed by 3 bases and J by 8 bases, leaving 10 bases between them. CDR3 size: 13 residues. Germline V gene sequence: CDR1 MNHEY, CDR2 SMNVEV (reference sequence).

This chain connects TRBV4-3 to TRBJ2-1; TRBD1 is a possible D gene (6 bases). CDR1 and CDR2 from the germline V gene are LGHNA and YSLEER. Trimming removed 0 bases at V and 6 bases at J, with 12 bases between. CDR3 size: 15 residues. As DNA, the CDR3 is TGCGCCAGCAGCCAAGACAGGGGTGTGGGCAATGAGCAGTTCTTC. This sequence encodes CASSQDRGVGNEQFF.